This passage covers 17 T cell receptor beta chains from one sample sequenced in a study of cytomegalovirus exposure and HLA in healthy donors. PCR used 60 Vbeta primers and 13 Jbeta primers. TCRdb's copy holds only in-frame clones and misses some; the assay was immunoSEQ multiplex PCR. The repertoire holds 250,000 to 350,000 clones, with around 86% as singletons. Sequenced input: PBMCs. These receptors were obtained from a man aged 35-49 years in good health and CMV-seropositive.

The CDR3 nucleotides are TGTGCCAGCAGCTCCGGGACATCGTATGAGCAGTTCTTC. As protein: CASSSGTSYEQFF. The chain is built from TRBV6-6 and TRBJ2-1; a possible D gene is TRBD1 (6 bases). V was shortened by 6 bases and J by 8 bases, with 14 bases between the two germline ends. The germline gives CDR1 MNHNY, CDR2 SVGAGI (reference sequence). The CDR3 spans 13 residues.

The chain links TRBV21-1 to TRBJ1-5; the listed D gene, TRBD1, was not tested against the DNA. TRBV21-1 is an annotated pseudogene. The CDR3 consists of 19 residues. CDR3 loop: CASSKDQNGDRRSGQPQHF. Written as DNA, the CDR3 is TGTGCCAGCAGCAAAGATCAGAATGGGGACAGAAGATCGGGTCAGCCCCAGCATTTT.

The rearrangement links TRBV7-2 to TRBJ2-3; TRBD2 matches 9 bases. The CDR3 extends over 17 amino acids. Germline V gene lookup returns CDR1 SGHTA and CDR2 FQGNSA. V trimming: 0 bases; J trimming: 0 bases; junction bases outside the gene matches: 4. The CDR3 bases are TGTGCCAGCAGCTTAGCGGGCGGGGGGGCTAGCACAGATACGCAGTATTTT. Its protein is CASSLAGGGASTDTQYF.

This chain uses TRBV7-2 with TRBJ1-2, with TRBD1 as a possible D gene (5 bases). Germline CDR1 is SGHTA and CDR2 is FQGNSA. The CDR3 consists of 14 residues. V lost 1 base to trimming and J lost 3 bases, with 9 bases between them. CDR3 loop: CASSLVGRDYGYTF. The CDR3 nucleotides read TGTGCCAGCAGCTTAGTTGGCAGGGACTATGGCTACACCTTC.

The rearrangement uses TRBV4-3 and TRBJ2-1, with TRBD2 identical over 9 bases. Germline CDR1 is LGHNA and CDR2 is YSLEER. Losses at the gene ends were 3 bases for V and 4 bases for J; bases not matched to a gene: 7. The CDR3 spans 16 residues. This CDR3 reads CASSHLLAGRYNEQFF. DNA for the CDR3: TGCGCCAGCAGCCACTTACTAGCGGGCCGATACAATGAGCAGTTCTTC.

This clone was counted once. This chain joins TRBV25-1 and TRBJ2-7, with TRBD1 identical over 7 bases. The germline gives CDR1 MGHDK, CDR2 SYGVNS. The V and J ends lost 3 bases and 0 bases, in that order; junction bases with no gene match: 5. The CDR3 is 15 residues long. In DNA form, the CDR3 reads TGTGCCAGCAGTGATCCCGGACAGGCCTCCTACGAGCAGTACTTC. Protein: CASSDPGQASYEQYF.

This chain links TRBV28 with TRBJ2-5; 9 positions agree with TRBD2. The J call may be wrong; the DNA end is better matched by TRBJ2-7. The CDR3 totals 15 residues. Germline assignment: CDR1 MDHEN and CDR2 SYDVKM. This chain's CDR3 is CASIPGTSRNYEQYF. The CDR3, as DNA: TGTGCCAGCATACCCGGGACTAGCCGAAACTACGAGCAGTACTTC.

The chain couples TRBV21-1 to TRBJ2-7; the DNA was not compared with TRBD2, the D call given in the table. TRBV21-1 is reported as a pseudogene. The CDR3 is 15 amino acids. CDR3 region: CASSKAGGRRNEQYF. The CDR3 DNA follows: TGTGCCAGCAGCAAAGCGGGCGGGAGGAGGAACGAGCAGTACTTC.

The CDR3 DNA reads TGTGCCAGCAGCCCCCGCGGCGGGAGAGGGGTATACAATGAGCAGTTCTTC. Translating it yields CASSPRGGRGVYNEQFF. This chain connects TRBV11-3 to TRBJ2-1; 7 bases align to TRBD2. V gave up 5 bases and J gave up 4 bases; unmatched junction bases: 14. This CDR3 has 17 amino acids. Germline CDR1 reads SGHNT; CDR2 reads YENEEA. The complete variable domain, with remaining parts taken from reference TRBV11-3 and TRBJ2-1, reads EAGVVQSPRYKIIEKKQPVAFWCNPISGHNTLYWYLQNLGQGPELLIRYENEEAVDDSQLPKDRFSAERLKGVDSTLKIQPAELGDSAVYLCASSPRGGRGVYNEQFFGPGTRLTVL.

The V call is TRBV6-1, the J call TRBJ2-1, with D hard to call. The CDR3 has 15 amino acids. Trimming left V 1 base short and J 2 bases short, with 9 bases between. Germline-derived CDR1 and CDR2 are MNHNS and SASEGT. CDR3 loop: CASSEGPGAYNEQFF. The CDR3 bases are TGTGCCAGCAGTGAAGGTCCCGGAGCCTACAATGAGCAGTTCTTC.

The chain couples TRBV6-5 to TRBJ1-6, with 7 bases identical to TRBD1. After removal of 6 bases from V and 10 bases from J, the junction contained 6 bases not matched to a gene. The CDR3 is made up of 13 amino acids. The germline V gene has CDR1 MNHEY and CDR2 SVGAGI. CDR3 coding DNA: TGTGCCAGCAGCCCGACAGGGCGCTCACCCCTCCACTTT. Its translation: CASSPTGRSPLHF.

This chain connects TRBV10-3 to TRBJ2-7; the match to TRBD1 covers 9 bases. V lost 10 bases, J lost 5 bases, and 15 bases stayed unmatched. The CDR3 contains 15 residues. The germline CDR1 and CDR2 sequences are ENHRY and SYGVKD. The CDR3 DNA is TGTGCCACCTCCCCCCACAGGGGGCGCGAGGACGAGCAGTACTTC. It codes for CATSPHRGREDEQYF.

The V call is TRBV5-1, the J call TRBJ2-3; D remains ambiguous. This CDR3 region has 12 residues. CDR1 is SGHRS and CDR2 is YFSETQ in the germline V gene. V lost 0 bases and J lost 3, with 2 bases in between. The DNA for the CDR3 is TGCGCCAGCAGCTTGGCTACAGATACGCAGTATTTT. Translated, it gives CASSLATDTQYF.

The count of this clone is one. The J gene is TRBJ1-2, the V gene TRBV19; 7 nucleotides align to TRBD1. J was trimmed by 0 bases and V by 4 bases; bases with no gene match: 8. The CDR3 is 16 amino acids. Germline CDR1 LNHDA, CDR2 SQIVND (reference sequence). The chain's CDR3 is CASSRSTGVSNYGYTF. CDR3 coding DNA: TGTGCCAGTAGTAGATCCACAGGGGTGTCTAACTATGGCTACACCTTC. Filled out from reference TRBV19 and TRBJ1-2, the complete variable domain reads DGGITQSPKYLFRKEGQNVTLSCEQNLNHDAMYWYRQDPGQGLRLIYYSQIVNDFQKGDIAEGYSVSREKKESFPLTVTSAQKNPTAFYLCASSRSTGVSNYGYTFGSGTRLTVV.

The V gene is TRBV7-3, the J gene TRBJ2-3; D uncertain. V was trimmed by 2 bases and J by 3 bases, leaving 12 bases between them. The CDR3 length is 15 residues. Germline CDR1 reads SGHTA; CDR2 reads FQGTGA. The CDR3 DNA sequence: TGTGCCAGCAGCTTAGATGCCCTGCGGACAGATACGCAGTATTTT. The encoded protein is CASSLDALRTDTQYF.

The chain joins TRBV29-1 to TRBJ1-1; D may be TRBD1 (6 bases). CDR1 and CDR2 (germline): SQVTM, ANQGSEA. Trimming left V 4 bases short and J 3 bases short, with 21 bases between. The CDR3 runs 16 residues. In DNA, the CDR3 is TGCAGCGTTGTGGGACATCCTTTGGGTACGTACACTGAAGCTTTCTTT. It codes for CSVVGHPLGTYTEAFF.

This chain joins TRBV9 and TRBJ2-1; 9 bases line up with TRBD2. The CDR3 runs to 16 residues. Germline V gene sequence: CDR1 SGDLS, CDR2 YYNGEE. Trimming took 0 bases from V and 6 from J; bases not matched to a gene: 7. CDR3 DNA: TGTGCCAGCAGCGTAGTGAGTAGCGGGAGTGTCAATGAGCAGTTCTTC. Translation: CASSVVSSGSVNEQFF.